The clone carrying this TCR beta chain was detected ten times or more. Measured with immunoSEQ multiplex PCR; TCRdb has only the in-frame clones, and not every one. Of 250,000 to 300,000 clones listed, 80% to 90% are singletons. These data come from a study of blood T cell repertoires in COVID-19. Study as a whole: PBMCs, B-cell-depleted T cells, or T cells provided the cDNA or gDNA that made up the material.

Germline-derived CDR1 and CDR2 are MNHNY and SVGAGI (reference sequence). There are 16 residues in the CDR3. V was cut by 7 bases and J by 7 bases, with 25 bases left in between. The sequence came from a woman in her 70s with COVID-19, enrolled during active disease. This chain links TRBV6-6 with TRBJ1-1; D unresolved. Sequences were obtained from peripheral blood. The CDR3 region is CASTLLRDLYHREAFF. The CDR3 DNA reads as TGTGCCAGCACCCTACTCCGGGATCTCTACCACCGTGAAGCTTTCTTT.